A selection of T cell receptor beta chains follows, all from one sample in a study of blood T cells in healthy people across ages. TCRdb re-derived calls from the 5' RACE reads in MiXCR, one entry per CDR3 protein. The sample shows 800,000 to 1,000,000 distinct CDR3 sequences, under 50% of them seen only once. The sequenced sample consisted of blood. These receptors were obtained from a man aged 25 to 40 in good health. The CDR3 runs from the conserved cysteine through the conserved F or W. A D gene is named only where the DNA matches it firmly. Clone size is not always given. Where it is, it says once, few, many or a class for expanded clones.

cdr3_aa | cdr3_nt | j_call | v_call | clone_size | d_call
CASKGQPTDTQYF | TGTGCCTCGAAGGGGCAGCCTACAGATACGCAGTATTTT | TRBJ2-3 | TRBV28 | - | -
CASSPPRANTEAFF | TGTGCCAGCTCACCACCCAGGGCGAACACTGAAGCTTTCTTT | TRBJ1-1 | TRBV18 | - | -
CASSTTDRALYSNQPQHF | TGTGCCAGTAGTACTACAGACAGGGCTCTCTATAGCAATCAGCCCCAGCATTTT | TRBJ1-5 | TRBV19 | - | TRBD1
CASSAGGSTDTQYF | TGTGCCAGCAGCGCGGGGGGGAGCACAGATACGCAGTATTTT | TRBJ2-3 | TRBV6-5 | many | TRBD2
CASSVQGTDGYTF | TGTGCCAGCAGCGTGCAGGGGACAGATGGCTACACCTTC | TRBJ1-2 | TRBV5-6 | - | TRBD1
CASKTRGEKLFF | TGTGCCAGCAAGACCAGGGGTGAAAAACTGTTTTTT | TRBJ1-4 | TRBV6-5 | few | -
CASSLQGRNYEQYF | TGTGCCAGCAGCTTACAGGGAAGGAATTACGAGCAGTACTTC | TRBJ2-7 | TRBV7-2 | few | -
CACSQVSFSEQFF | TGTGCCTGCAGCCAAGTCAGTTTCAGTGAGCAGTTCTTC | TRBJ2-1 | TRBV4-2 | - | -
CAISEKDGGTYEQYF | TGTGCCATCAGTGAAAAGGACGGGGGTACCTACGAGCAGTACTTC | TRBJ2-7 | TRBV10-3 | - | -
CASSFGRGALTDTQYF | TGCGCCAGCAGCTTCGGACGGGGGGCCCTCACAGATACGCAGTATTTT | TRBJ2-3 | TRBV5-1 | - | -
CASSPIGQVEIYGYTF | TGTGCCAGCAGCCCGATTGGACAGGTCGAAATCTATGGCTACACCTTC | TRBJ1-2 | TRBV28 | few | TRBD1
CASSQDRDSVGEQYF | TGTGCCAGCAGCCAAGATAGGGACTCCGTTGGCGAGCAGTACTTC | TRBJ2-7 | TRBV4-2 | - | -
CASSLRDGEADTQYF | TGCGCCAGCAGCCTCCGGGACGGGGAGGCAGATACGCAGTATTTT | TRBJ2-3 | TRBV4-1 | once | -
CASRGAAEYEQYF | TGTGCCAGCAGAGGGGCTGCTGAGTACGAGCAGTACTTC | TRBJ2-7 | TRBV7-2 | - | -
CASAWDQGNYEQYF | TGTGCCAGCGCATGGGATCAGGGTAACTACGAGCAGTACTTC | TRBJ2-7 | TRBV27 | - | -
CASSLARPPSEQYF | TGTGCCAGCAGCTTAGCACGCCCGCCAAGCGAGCAGTACTTC | TRBJ2-7 | TRBV7-2 | - | -
CASRAGIPTDTQYF | TGTGCCAGCAGGGCGGGCATCCCCACAGATACGCAGTATTTT | TRBJ2-3 | TRBV12-3/TRBV12-4 | - | -
CASSQESPAASYEQYF | TGCGCCAGCAGCCAAGAGTCGCCAGCAGCCTCCTACGAGCAGTACTTC | TRBJ2-7 | TRBV4-1 | - | -
CASSQDAQGLYEQYF | TGCGCCAGCAGCCAAGATGCGCAGGGTCTCTACGAGCAGTACTTC | TRBJ2-7 | TRBV4-1 | few | -
CSAIRTDMNTEAFF | TGCAGTGCTATCAGGACAGACATGAACACTGAAGCTTTCTTT | TRBJ1-1 | TRBV20-1 | - | -
CASSPTGVNGYTF | TGTGCCAGCAGTCCGACAGGGGTCAATGGCTACACCTTC | TRBJ1-2 | TRBV27 | - | TRBD1
CASSSSTNSYGYTF | TGTGCCAGCAGCTCTAGCACCAACAGCTATGGCTACACCTTC | TRBJ1-2 | TRBV11-1 | - | -
CASSDSRVYNGYTF | TGTGCCAGCAGTGACAGCAGGGTGTACAATGGCTACACCTTC | TRBJ1-2 | TRBV6-6 | - | -
CASSTLQGRSGNYGYTF | TGTGCCAGCAGTACGTTACAGGGCCGATCGGGTAACTATGGCTACACCTTC | TRBJ1-2 | TRBV28 | - | -
CASSVEGAEYYEQYF | TGTGCCAGCAGCGTAGAGGGTGCGGAATACTACGAGCAGTACTTC | TRBJ2-7 | TRBV9 | - | -
CATSAQRTTDTQYF | TGTGCCACCAGTGCCCAGCGGACCACAGATACGCAGTATTTT | TRBJ2-3 | TRBV24-1 | - | -
CASSRGQGTQYF | TGTGCCAGCAGTAGGGGACAGGGTACGCAGTATTTT | TRBJ2-3 | TRBV6-5 | - | TRBD1
CASSESLSYEQYF | TGTGCCAGCAGTGAAAGCCTGTCCTACGAGCAGTACTTC | TRBJ2-7 | TRBV6-1 | - | -
CASSYYPGNGYTF | TGTGCCAGCAGTTACTATCCAGGGAATGGCTACACCTTC | TRBJ1-2 | TRBV6-2/TRBV6-3 | few | -